This is a list of T cell receptor beta chains from one sample in a study of siplizumab effects on memory and regulatory T cells. Assay used: immunoSEQ multiplex PCR; TCRdb lists only in-frame clones, some missing. The table records 100,000 or so clones, about 92% of them present only once. The sample taken for sequencing was CD4+ T cells sorted from blood. These receptors were collected from a human donor in good health. Both conserved end residues are part of each CDR3. The D gene is left open where the match is weak. Size is stated for part of the rows, as once, few or many counts, or as a class when the clone is expanded.

clone size: -; J gene: TRBJ2-6; V gene: TRBV7-9; D gene: -; CDR3 DNA: TGTGCCAGCAGCTTAGAGGGGCCTGGGGCCAACGTCCTGACTTTC; CDR3 protein: CASSLEGPGANVLTF
clone size: -; J gene: TRBJ1-1; V gene: TRBV9; D gene: -; CDR3 DNA: TGTGCCAGCAGCGTAGCCCCCGGGCATAACACTGAAGCTTTCTTT; CDR3 protein: CASSVAPGHNTEAFF
clone size: -; J gene: TRBJ2-1; V gene: TRBV7-8; D gene: TRBD2; CDR3 DNA: TGTGCCAGCAGCCCACTCACTAGCGGGAGAAATGAGCAGTTCTTC; CDR3 protein: CASSPLTSGRNEQFF
clone size: -; J gene: TRBJ1-1; V gene: TRBV9; D gene: -; CDR3 DNA: TGTGCCAGCAGCGTAGCGTCGGTGAACACTGAAGCTTTCTTT; CDR3 protein: CASSVASVNTEAFF
clone size: -; J gene: TRBJ1-2; V gene: TRBV7-6; D gene: -; CDR3 DNA: TGTGCCAGCAGCTTAGCTCCGGCGTATGGCTACACCTTC; CDR3 protein: CASSLAPAYGYTF
clone size: -; J gene: TRBJ1-1; V gene: TRBV30; D gene: -; CDR3 DNA: TGTGCCTGGAGTAAAGGGAACACTGAAGCTTTCTTT; CDR3 protein: CAWSKGNTEAFF
clone size: -; J gene: TRBJ2-1; V gene: TRBV9; D gene: TRBD2; CDR3 DNA: TGTGCCAGCAGCGTTAGCGGGAGACCCTACAATGAGCAGTTCTTC; CDR3 protein: CASSVSGRPYNEQFF
clone size: few; J gene: TRBJ1-1; V gene: TRBV29-1; D gene: -; CDR3 DNA: TGCAGCGGGCTGACAGACCGAGGCACTGAAGCTTTCTTT; CDR3 protein: CSGLTDRGTEAFF
clone size: -; J gene: TRBJ1-5; V gene: TRBV19; D gene: -; CDR3 DNA: TGTGCCAGTAGCCCCCGACAGTATCAGCCCCAGCATTTT; CDR3 protein: CASSPRQYQPQHF
clone size: -; J gene: TRBJ1-4; V gene: TRBV19; D gene: -; CDR3 DNA: TGTGCCAGTAGTAACTCTCCCGGGACGGTGTTTTTT; CDR3 protein: CASSNSPGTVFF
clone size: -; J gene: TRBJ2-6; V gene: TRBV7-8; D gene: -; CDR3 DNA: TGTGCCAGCAGCTTAGATTGGGGGATCTCTGGGGCCAACGTCCTGACTTTC; CDR3 protein: CASSLDWGISGANVLTF
clone size: -; J gene: TRBJ2-7; V gene: TRBV7-2; D gene: -; CDR3 DNA: TGTGCCAGCACCCCGGGACCTTTAGCCTACGAGCAGTACTTC; CDR3 protein: CASTPGPLAYEQYF
clone size: -; J gene: TRBJ2-5; V gene: TRBV10-1; D gene: TRBD2; CDR3 DNA: TGCGCCAGCAGTGAGGCGGGGGGCGCAGAGACCCAGTACTTC; CDR3 protein: CASSEAGGAETQYF
clone size: -; J gene: TRBJ1-1; V gene: TRBV5-4; D gene: TRBD1; CDR3 DNA: TGTGCCAGCAGCCCCCGGGACAGGGTCATGAACACTGAAGCTTTCTTT; CDR3 protein: CASSPRDRVMNTEAFF
clone size: once; J gene: TRBJ1-2; V gene: TRBV5-5; D gene: -; CDR3 DNA: TGTGCCAGCAGCCCAGACGGGCAAGCTAACTATGGCTACACCTTC; CDR3 protein: CASSPDGQANYGYTF
clone size: -; J gene: TRBJ2-5; V gene: TRBV19; D gene: -; CDR3 DNA: TGTGCCAGTAGTACGCTACAGGGTGGGGAGACCCAGTACTTC; CDR3 protein: CASSTLQGGETQYF
clone size: -; J gene: TRBJ2-3; V gene: TRBV7-3; D gene: TRBD2; CDR3 DNA: TGTGCCAGCAGCCCAACATCAAGCGGGGGGCGCGGTACGCAGTATTTT; CDR3 protein: CASSPTSSGGRGTQYF
clone size: -; J gene: TRBJ2-1; V gene: TRBV5-1; D gene: TRBD2; CDR3 DNA: TGCGCCAGCAGCACCTCGACGACTAGCGTCAATGAGCAGTTCTTC; CDR3 protein: CASSTSTTSVNEQFF
clone size: -; J gene: TRBJ2-3; V gene: TRBV9; D gene: TRBD2; CDR3 DNA: TGTGCCAGCAGCGTAGAGGGACTAGCGACAGATACGCAGTATTTT; CDR3 protein: CASSVEGLATDTQYF
clone size: -; J gene: TRBJ2-5; V gene: TRBV7-9; D gene: TRBD2; CDR3 DNA: TGTGCCAGCAGCTTAGACTCAGGACTAGCGGTTGAGACCCAGTACTTC; CDR3 protein: CASSLDSGLAVETQYF
clone size: -; J gene: TRBJ2-2; V gene: TRBV7-2; D gene: TRBD2; CDR3 DNA: TGTGCCAGCACCTCCGCTCTAGCGGGGACCGGGGAGCTGTTTTTT; CDR3 protein: CASTSALAGTGELFF
clone size: -; J gene: TRBJ2-3; V gene: TRBV9; D gene: -; CDR3 DNA: TGTGCCAGCAGCCCCCTTTCGGAGGGCACAGATACGCAGTATTTT; CDR3 protein: CASSPLSEGTDTQYF
clone size: -; J gene: TRBJ2-1; V gene: TRBV15; D gene: -; CDR3 DNA: TGTGCCACCCGACTGGACCAATACAATGAGCAGTTCTTC; CDR3 protein: CATRLDQYNEQFF
clone size: -; J gene: TRBJ1-4; V gene: TRBV6-1; D gene: -; CDR3 DNA: TGTGCCAGCAGTGAAGCGCATAATGAAAAACTGTTTTTT; CDR3 protein: CASSEAHNEKLFF
clone size: -; J gene: TRBJ2-2; V gene: TRBV6-5; D gene: TRBD1; CDR3 DNA: TGTGCCAGCAGTTACTCGCTAGGGGGCCATGCCGGGGAGCTGTTTTTT; CDR3 protein: CASSYSLGGHAGELFF
clone size: -; J gene: TRBJ2-2; V gene: TRBV11-3; D gene: -; CDR3 DNA: TGTGCCAGCAGCTTAGGACTAGCGAACACCGGGGAGCTGTTTTTT; CDR3 protein: CASSLGLANTGELFF
clone size: -; J gene: TRBJ2-3; V gene: TRBV2; D gene: -; CDR3 DNA: TGTGCCAGCAGGGTCCTAACGAAGGGAGATACGCAGTATTTT; CDR3 protein: CASRVLTKGDTQYF
clone size: -; J gene: TRBJ2-7; V gene: TRBV5-1; D gene: -; CDR3 DNA: TGCGCCAGCAGCTTGGGCCCGGCAGGGATTTTTGTATACGAGCAGTACTTC; CDR3 protein: CASSLGPAGIFVYEQYF
clone size: -; J gene: TRBJ2-7; V gene: TRBV5-6; D gene: TRBD1; CDR3 DNA: TGTGCCAGCAGCTTGGATCCGGACAGGGTGACCTACGAGCAGTACTTC; CDR3 protein: CASSLDPDRVTYEQYF
clone size: once; J gene: TRBJ1-2; V gene: TRBV2; D gene: TRBD1; CDR3 DNA: TGTGCCAGCAGGGCCGCCCGGGACAGGGTAATTTGGGGCTACACCTTC; CDR3 protein: CASRAARDRVIWGYTF
clone size: -; J gene: TRBJ2-2; V gene: TRBV11-2; D gene: -; CDR3 DNA: TGTGCCAGCAGCTTAGGGGGGGCCACCGGGGAGCTGTTTTTT; CDR3 protein: CASSLGGATGELFF
clone size: -; J gene: TRBJ2-3; V gene: TRBV27; D gene: TRBD2; CDR3 DNA: TGTGCCAGCAGTAACTCCCAAGGACTAGCGGGGGTTTGGGATACGCAGTATTTT; CDR3 protein: CASSNSQGLAGVWDTQYF
clone size: -; J gene: TRBJ1-2; V gene: TRBV14; D gene: -; CDR3 DNA: TGTGCCAGCAGCCAAGATCTTTCTCCAATAGGCTACACCTTC; CDR3 protein: CASSQDLSPIGYTF
clone size: -; J gene: TRBJ1-5; V gene: TRBV5-6; D gene: TRBD1; CDR3 DNA: TGTGCCAGCAGCGTGACAGGGGTGGATAGCAATCAGCCCCAGCATTTT; CDR3 protein: CASSVTGVDSNQPQHF
clone size: -; J gene: TRBJ1-3; V gene: TRBV19; D gene: TRBD1; CDR3 DNA: TGTGCCAGTACGGACAGGGTATCTGGAAACACCATATATTTT; CDR3 protein: CASTDRVSGNTIYF
clone size: once; J gene: TRBJ1-5; V gene: TRBV27; D gene: -; CDR3 DNA: TGTACCAGCAGTTTATCGGTCAAGGGGCAGCCCCAGCATTTT; CDR3 protein: CTSSLSVKGQPQHF
clone size: -; J gene: TRBJ1-5; V gene: TRBV10-3; D gene: -; CDR3 DNA: TGTGCCATCAGTGCCACAGGGATTAGCAATCAGCCCCAGCATTTT; CDR3 protein: CAISATGISNQPQHF
clone size: -; J gene: TRBJ1-5; V gene: TRBV9; D gene: -; CDR3 DNA: TGTGCCAGCAGCGTGGGGGATTTGGAGCCCCAGCATTTT; CDR3 protein: CASSVGDLEPQHF
clone size: -; J gene: TRBJ1-2; V gene: TRBV30; D gene: TRBD1; CDR3 DNA: TGTGCCTGGAGCGGGACAGGGGGCAAGAAAGGCTATGGCTACACCTTC; CDR3 protein: CAWSGTGGKKGYGYTF
clone size: few; J gene: TRBJ1-1; V gene: TRBV6-1; D gene: -; CDR3 DNA: TGTGCCAGCAGTCAACAGATCATGAACACTGAAGCTTTCTTT; CDR3 protein: CASSQQIMNTEAFF
clone size: -; J gene: TRBJ2-3; V gene: TRBV7-2; D gene: TRBD2; CDR3 DNA: TGTGCCAGCAGCCCGCAACTAGCGGGGCGCACAGATACGCAGTATTTT; CDR3 protein: CASSPQLAGRTDTQYF
clone size: -; J gene: TRBJ1-2; V gene: TRBV5-1; D gene: TRBD1; CDR3 DNA: TGCGCCAGCAGCTATACAGGGGGGGACTCCTATGGCTACACCTTC; CDR3 protein: CASSYTGGDSYGYTF
clone size: -; J gene: TRBJ2-2; V gene: TRBV7-3; D gene: TRBD2; CDR3 DNA: TGTGCCAGCAGCTCCGGACTAGTCACCGGGGAGCTGTTTTTT; CDR3 protein: CASSSGLVTGELFF
clone size: once; J gene: TRBJ2-7; V gene: TRBV5-6; D gene: -; CDR3 DNA: TGTGCCAGCAGCGTAGGACGGATCTACGAGCAGTACTTC; CDR3 protein: CASSVGRIYEQYF
clone size: -; J gene: TRBJ2-3; V gene: TRBV2; D gene: TRBD2; CDR3 DNA: TGTGCCAGCAGTGAGTTGGCGACGGGGGGAAACACAGATACGCAGTATTTT; CDR3 protein: CASSELATGGNTDTQYF
clone size: -; J gene: TRBJ1-2; V gene: TRBV4-2; D gene: TRBD1; CDR3 DNA: TGTGCCAGCAGCCCGGGACAGGCCTACACCTTC; CDR3 protein: CASSPGQAYTF
clone size: -; J gene: TRBJ2-5; V gene: TRBV19; D gene: -; CDR3 DNA: TGTGCCAGTAGCCGGGGGGCGGTCCAAGAGACCCAGTACTTC; CDR3 protein: CASSRGAVQETQYF
clone size: once; J gene: TRBJ1-1; V gene: TRBV19; D gene: -; CDR3 DNA: TGTGCCAGTAGTATATCCCGAGGGACTGAAGCTTTCTTT; CDR3 protein: CASSISRGTEAFF
clone size: -; J gene: TRBJ2-3; V gene: TRBV4-1; D gene: TRBD2; CDR3 DNA: TGCGCCAGCAGCCGTCAGCCCTCACTAGCGGGAGTACCGACAGATACGCAGTATTTT; CDR3 protein: CASSRQPSLAGVPTDTQYF
clone size: -; J gene: TRBJ2-1; V gene: TRBV6-6; D gene: -; CDR3 DNA: TGTGCCAGCAGTTACTCGATTCACGGGAATGAGCAGTTCTTC; CDR3 protein: CASSYSIHGNEQFF
clone size: -; J gene: TRBJ1-5; V gene: TRBV2; D gene: -; CDR3 DNA: TGTGCCAGCACTGGGCAGGGCGGTCAGCCCCAGCATTTT; CDR3 protein: CASTGQGGQPQHF